This is a list of T cell receptor beta chains from one sample in a study of blood T cell repertoires in COVID-19. Data came from immunoSEQ multiplex PCR; TCRdb stores just in-frame clones and leaves some out. The sample comprises roughly 200,000 clones, 80% of which are singletons, and about 6.8% rests with the top ten. Sequencing was carried out using peripheral blood. Receptor source: a man aged 65-85 years with active or convalescent COVID-19. The CDR3 runs from the conserved cysteine through the conserved F or W. The D gene is left open where the match is weak. Clone size is given for some rows only: seen once, a few or many times, or a class if the clone is expanded.

d_gene,j_gene,abundance,v_gene,CDR3nt,CDR3aa
TRBD1,TRBJ1-2,-,TRBV18,TGTGCCAGCTCACCAGACGGGACAGGCGACTATGGCTACACCTTC,CASSPDGTGDYGYTF
-,TRBJ2-3,few,TRBV5-8,TGTGCCAGCAGCTTGGCGGGCACAGATACGCAGTATTTT,CASSLAGTDTQYF
-,TRBJ1-5,-,TRBV29-1,TGCAGCGTTGTGGAGGGAACGTCGACCCAGCCCCAGCATTTT,CSVVEGTSTQPQHF
TRBD2,TRBJ2-3,-,TRBV5-1,TGCGCCAGCGTCCGGGGGGGTAGCACAGATACGCAGTATTTT,CASVRGGSTDTQYF
-,TRBJ2-3,-,TRBV29-1,TGCAGCGTTGAGGGGGCCAACACAGATACGCAGTATTTT,CSVEGANTDTQYF
-,TRBJ1-6,few,TRBV5-1,TGCGCCAGCAGCCTTACACAGGGCACACCTTCACCCCTCCACTTT,CASSLTQGTPSPLHF
TRBD1,TRBJ1-6,-,TRBV6-5,TGTGCCAGCAGTTACTTGACAGGGAATTCACCCCTCCACTTT,CASSYLTGNSPLHF
TRBD1,TRBJ1-1,-,TRBV14,TGTGCCAGCAGCCAAGTATCCCGACAGGGCGGGTGGGCTTTCTTT,CASSQVSRQGGWAFF
TRBD1,TRBJ2-5,-,TRBV5-1,TGCGCCAGCAGTTCCGACAGGGCTGAGACCCAGTACTTC,CASSSDRAETQYF
-,TRBJ2-1,-,TRBV9,TGTGCCAGCAGCGTAGAGAGTAGCGGCAATGAGCAGTTCTTC,CASSVESSGNEQFF
TRBD1,TRBJ1-2,-,TRBV5-1,TGCGCCAGCAGCGGCGGGACAGCCCCTAGAGGCTACACCTTC,CASSGGTAPRGYTF
-,TRBJ1-2,-,TRBV5-5,TGTGCCAGCAGCTTGCGGGGGGATGGCTACACCTTC,CASSLRGDGYTF
-,TRBJ1-2,few,TRBV4-3,TGCGCCAGCAGCCAATCTGGAGGAACTTATGGCTACACCTTC,CASSQSGGTYGYTF
TRBD2,TRBJ2-5,-,TRBV11-2,TGTGCCAGCAGCCTTATAGCGGGGGGGCCGTCGGAGACCCAGTACTTC,CASSLIAGGPSETQYF
TRBD1,TRBJ1-4,-,TRBV5-1,TGCGCCAGCAGCTTGGAGGGGGCGAGTGAAAAACTGTTTTTT,CASSLEGASEKLFF
-,TRBJ2-7,-,TRBV7-6,TGTGCCAGCAGCTTAGCCTCTAACCACTACGAGCAGTACTTC,CASSLASNHYEQYF
TRBD2,TRBJ2-5,few,TRBV14,TGTGCCAGCAGTGTCGGGGGGGCCCCGGAGACCCAGTACTTC,CASSVGGAPETQYF
-,TRBJ1-2,-,TRBV10-3,TGTGCCATCAGTGACGGGTCAAACCCCTATGGCTACACCTTC,CAISDGSNPYGYTF
-,TRBJ2-1,-,TRBV7-2,TGTGCCAGCAGCTTAGGGGACAACTACAATGAGCAGTTCTTC,CASSLGDNYNEQFF
TRBD1,TRBJ1-2,-,TRBV10-3,TGTGCCATCAGGGCAGGGGGCAACTATGGCTACACCTTC,CAIRAGGNYGYTF
TRBD2,TRBJ2-1,-,TRBV20-1,TGCAGTGCTAATGAGGCGGGAGGGCTCAACAATGAGCAGTTCTTC,CSANEAGGLNNEQFF
-,TRBJ2-3,-,TRBV24-1,TGTGCCACCAGTGATCGGACGGGGGCAGATACGCAGTATTTT,CATSDRTGADTQYF
TRBD1,TRBJ1-2,-,TRBV5-4,TGTGCCAGCAGCTTCCGGGACAGGGAGACGGGCTACACCTTC,CASSFRDRETGYTF
TRBD1,TRBJ1-1,-,TRBV29-1,TGCAGCGTACAAACAGGGGTTGGGAACACTGAAGCTTTCTTT,CSVQTGVGNTEAFF
TRBD1,TRBJ1-1,-,TRBV30,TGTGCCCGAAAAGAGAACCACAGGGGTGAAGCTTTCTTT,CARKENHRGEAFF
TRBD1,TRBJ1-2,-,TRBV7-2,TGTGCCAGCAGCCACCGGGACAGGGAACGTGGCTACACCTTC,CASSHRDRERGYTF
-,TRBJ2-3,-,TRBV4-1,TGCGCCAGCAGCCCCCCAGGGGCGCCAGATACGCAGTATTTT,CASSPPGAPDTQYF
-,TRBJ2-3,-,TRBV28,TGTGCCAGCAGCTCAGGGCAGCACACAGATACGCAGTATTTT,CASSSGQHTDTQYF
TRBD2,TRBJ2-2,-,TRBV7-9,TGTGCCAGCAGCCGAGGGGAGGGGAACACCGGGGAGCTGTTTTTT,CASSRGEGNTGELFF
TRBD2,TRBJ2-7,-,TRBV5-1,TGCGCCAGCAGCTTGGGACTAGCGGGCAACTACGAGCAGTACTTC,CASSLGLAGNYEQYF
-,TRBJ1-1,-,TRBV18,TGTGCCAGCTCACGAAACCCCGGGACAATGAACACTGAAGCTTTCTTT,CASSRNPGTMNTEAFF
TRBD2,TRBJ2-1,-,TRBV30,TGTGCCTGGAGTGTAGGTTTAGCGGGAGTAGGAGAGCAGTTCTTC,CAWSVGLAGVGEQFF
-,TRBJ2-5,once,TRBV14,TGTGCCAGCAGCCAAGAAGATACAGGGAAAGAGACCCAGTACTTC,CASSQEDTGKETQYF
TRBD1,TRBJ1-1,-,TRBV5-1,TGCGCCAGCAGCCCGGGACAGGGGCGAGGAAGCACTGAAGCTTTCTTT,CASSPGQGRGSTEAFF
TRBD1,TRBJ1-4,-,TRBV29-1,TGCAGCGTGAGGGGGCCCGCAACTAATGAAAAACTGTTTTTT,CSVRGPATNEKLFF
-,TRBJ1-3,-,TRBV2,TGTGCCAGCAGTTCAGGACAGCCGGGAAACACCATATATTTT,CASSSGQPGNTIYF
TRBD2,TRBJ2-1,once,TRBV5-1,TGCGCCAGCAGCGGTCTAGCGGGCTCCTACAATGAGCAGTTCTTC,CASSGLAGSYNEQFF
-,TRBJ1-5,-,TRBV6-5,TGTGCCAGCAGTCCCGGGGGGGGAATTCAGCCCCAGCATTTT,CASSPGGGIQPQHF
-,TRBJ2-7,-,TRBV7-2,TGTGCCAGCAGCTTAGCTGGCGGGGTTGGAGAGCAGTACTTC,CASSLAGGVGEQYF
TRBD1,TRBJ2-7,once,TRBV6-5,TGTGCCAGCAACATCCGGGACAGCGCCTACGAGCAGTACTTC,CASNIRDSAYEQYF
-,TRBJ1-3,once,TRBV4-3,TGCGCCAGCAGCCAAGATCCCCTTACATCTGGAAACACCATATATTTT,CASSQDPLTSGNTIYF
TRBD2,TRBJ2-7,-,TRBV18,TGTGCCAGCTCACAAGTGGCTAGCGGGGGGAACTACGAGCAGTACTTC,CASSQVASGGNYEQYF
TRBD2,TRBJ2-1,few,TRBV5-1,TGCGCCAGCAGCTCCCTGCTAGCGGGAGGCCCCTACAATGAGCAGTTCTTC,CASSSLLAGGPYNEQFF
TRBD1,TRBJ2-7,-,TRBV5-1,TGCGCCAGCAGCTTGGTGGGGACAGGCACCTACGAGCAGTACTTC,CASSLVGTGTYEQYF
TRBD1,TRBJ1-2,-,TRBV6-5,TGTGCCAGCAGTTCAGGACAGGGTCAACATGGCTACACCTTC,CASSSGQGQHGYTF
TRBD2,TRBJ2-1,-,TRBV3-1/TRBV3-2,TGTGCCAGCAGCCAGACTAGCGGGGCACAATACAATGAGCAGTTCTTC,CASSQTSGAQYNEQFF
TRBD1,TRBJ2-1,-,TRBV13,TGTGCCAGCAGCACGCGGACAGGTAACAATGAGCAGTTCTTC,CASSTRTGNNEQFF
TRBD2,TRBJ2-7,-,TRBV6-5,TGTGCCAGCAGGGAGACTAGCGGGACCTACGAGCAGTACTTC,CASRETSGTYEQYF
-,TRBJ2-1,-,TRBV18,TGTGCCAGCTCAGACGACAACGATCCCTACAATGAGCAGTTCTTC,CASSDDNDPYNEQFF
-,TRBJ1-4,-,TRBV14,TGTGCCAGCAGTCCCAGGGTAGGGCTCGGAGAAAAACTGTTTTTT,CASSPRVGLGEKLFF
-,TRBJ2-1,-,TRBV7-2,TGTGCCAGCAGCCCCGCCGTCGGCAGGGTCGAGCAGTTCTTC,CASSPAVGRVEQFF
-,TRBJ1-1,few,TRBV11-2,TGTGCCAGCAGCCCTACGGGGGATGGGCACACTGAAGCTTTCTTT,CASSPTGDGHTEAFF
TRBD1,TRBJ2-2,-,TRBV10-2,TGCGCCAGCAGTGGTGACAGGGGGAGGCTTAACACCGGGGAGCTGTTTTTT,CASSGDRGRLNTGELFF
TRBD1,TRBJ2-1,-,TRBV7-9,TGTGCCAGCAGCTTCGGACAGGGTTGGAATGAGCAGTTCTTC,CASSFGQGWNEQFF
-,TRBJ1-2,-,TRBV30,TGTGCCTGGAGGGCCAGGGCCCAGTTTCGCGGCTACACCTTC,CAWRARAQFRGYTF
-,TRBJ2-1,once,TRBV2,TGTGCCAGCGGTCTAGCGTCGGGTTTGGAGCAGTTCTTC,CASGLASGLEQFF
-,TRBJ1-1,-,TRBV11-2,TGTGCCAGCAGCTCACAGGGAATGAACACTGAAGCTTTCTTT,CASSSQGMNTEAFF
TRBD1,TRBJ1-2,-,TRBV3-1/TRBV3-2,TGTGCCAGCAGCCAAGGGGACAGGGTAAACTATGGCTACACCTTC,CASSQGDRVNYGYTF
TRBD1,TRBJ2-5,-,TRBV13,TGTGCCAGCAGCCAGACAGGGGTCCCAGAGACCCAGTACTTC,CASSQTGVPETQYF